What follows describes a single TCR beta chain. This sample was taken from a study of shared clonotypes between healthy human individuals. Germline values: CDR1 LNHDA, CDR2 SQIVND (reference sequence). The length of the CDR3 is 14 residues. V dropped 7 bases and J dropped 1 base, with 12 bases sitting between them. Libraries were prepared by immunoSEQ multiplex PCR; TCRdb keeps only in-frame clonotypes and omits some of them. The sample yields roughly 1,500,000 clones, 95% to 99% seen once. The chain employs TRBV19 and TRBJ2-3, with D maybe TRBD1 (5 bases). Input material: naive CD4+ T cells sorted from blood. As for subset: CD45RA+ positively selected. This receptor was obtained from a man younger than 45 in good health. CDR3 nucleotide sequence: TGTGCCAGTAATGTGGGCAGGGGCACAGATACGCAGTATTTT. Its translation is CASNVGRGTDTQYF. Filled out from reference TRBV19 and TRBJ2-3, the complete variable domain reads DGGITQSPKYLFRKEGQNVTLSCEQNLNHDAMYWYRQDPGQGLRLIYYSQIVNDFQKGDIAEGYSVSREKKESFPLTVTSAQKNPTAFYLCASNVGRGTDTQYFGPGTRLTVL.